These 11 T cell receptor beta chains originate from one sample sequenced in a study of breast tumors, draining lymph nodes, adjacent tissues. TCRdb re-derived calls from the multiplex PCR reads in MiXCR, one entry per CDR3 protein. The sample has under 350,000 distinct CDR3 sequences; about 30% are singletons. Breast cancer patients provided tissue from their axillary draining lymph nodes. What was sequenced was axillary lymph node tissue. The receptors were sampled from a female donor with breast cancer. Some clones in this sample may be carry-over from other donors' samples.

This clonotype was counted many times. CDR3 sequence: CASSLTTSGPDTQYF. The DNA for the CDR3 is TGCGCCAGCAGCTTGACGACTAGCGGTCCAGATACGCAGTATTTT. The chain has TRBV5-1 and TRBJ2-3; 9 bases are a match to TRBD2. The CDR3 loop spans 15 amino acids. Germline V gene lookup returns CDR1 SGHRS and CDR2 YFSETQ. V lost 1 base, J lost 4 bases, and 4 bases stayed unmatched.

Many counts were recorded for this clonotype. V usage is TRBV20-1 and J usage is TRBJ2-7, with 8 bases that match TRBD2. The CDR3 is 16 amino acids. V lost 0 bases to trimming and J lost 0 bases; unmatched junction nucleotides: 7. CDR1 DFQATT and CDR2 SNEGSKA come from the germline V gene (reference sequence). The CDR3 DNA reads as TGCAGTGCTAGAGATTTTGAGCGGGGGCTCTCCTACGAGCAGTACTTC. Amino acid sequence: CSARDFERGLSYEQYF.

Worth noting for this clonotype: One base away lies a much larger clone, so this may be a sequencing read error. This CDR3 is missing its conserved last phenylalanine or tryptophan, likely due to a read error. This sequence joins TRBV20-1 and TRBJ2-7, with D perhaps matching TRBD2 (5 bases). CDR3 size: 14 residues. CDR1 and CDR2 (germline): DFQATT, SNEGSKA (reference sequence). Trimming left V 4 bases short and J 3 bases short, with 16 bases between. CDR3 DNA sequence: TGCAGTGCTATGTTTCTAGCTCCCCACTACGAGCAGTACCTC. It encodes CSAMFLAPHYEQYL.

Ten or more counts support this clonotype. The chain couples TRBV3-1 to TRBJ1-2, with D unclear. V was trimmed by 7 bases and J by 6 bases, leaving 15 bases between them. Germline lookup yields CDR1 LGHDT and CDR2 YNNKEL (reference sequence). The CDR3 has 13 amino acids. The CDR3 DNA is TGTGCCAGCACCCCCCAATCGGGAGATGGCTACACCTTC. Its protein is CASTPQSGDGYTF.

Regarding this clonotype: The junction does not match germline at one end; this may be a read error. This CDR3 reads CVSSLGAGVSTDTQYF. CDR3 DNA sequence: TGTGTCAGCAGCTTAGGTGCGGGGGTGAGCACAGATACGCAGTATTTT. The J gene is TRBJ2-3, the V gene TRBV7-3; 7 nucleotides agree with TRBD2. Germline CDR1 SGHTA, CDR2 FQGTGA. This CDR3 is 16 amino acids long.

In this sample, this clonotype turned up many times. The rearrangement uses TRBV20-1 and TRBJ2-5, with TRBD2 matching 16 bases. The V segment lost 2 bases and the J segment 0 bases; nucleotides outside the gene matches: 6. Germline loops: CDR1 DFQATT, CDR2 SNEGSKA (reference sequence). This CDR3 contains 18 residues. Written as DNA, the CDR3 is TGCAGTGCTAGAACCGGGACTAGCGGGAGGGGGGACCAAGAGACCCAGTACTTC. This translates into CSARTGTSGRGDQETQYF.

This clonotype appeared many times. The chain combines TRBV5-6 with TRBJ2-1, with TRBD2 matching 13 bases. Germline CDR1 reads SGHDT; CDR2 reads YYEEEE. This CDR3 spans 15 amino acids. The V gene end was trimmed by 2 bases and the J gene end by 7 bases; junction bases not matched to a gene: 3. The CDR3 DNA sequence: TGTGCCAGCAGCTTTTGGACTAGCGGGAGAAATGAGCAGTTCTTC. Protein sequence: CASSFWTSGRNEQFF.

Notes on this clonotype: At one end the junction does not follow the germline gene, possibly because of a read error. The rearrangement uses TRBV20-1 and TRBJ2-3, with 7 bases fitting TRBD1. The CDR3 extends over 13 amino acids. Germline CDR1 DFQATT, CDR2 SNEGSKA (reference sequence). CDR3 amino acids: CSARVGRTGTQYF. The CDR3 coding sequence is TGCAGTGCTAGAGTCGGGCGGACAGGTACGCAGTATTTT.

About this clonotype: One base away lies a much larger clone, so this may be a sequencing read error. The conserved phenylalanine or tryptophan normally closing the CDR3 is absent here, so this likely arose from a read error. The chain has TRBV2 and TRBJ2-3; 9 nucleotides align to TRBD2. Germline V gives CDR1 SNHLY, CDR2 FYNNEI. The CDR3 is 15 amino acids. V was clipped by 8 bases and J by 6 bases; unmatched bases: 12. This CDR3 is CASGWREGQEDTQYL. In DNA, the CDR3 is TGTGCCAGCGGTTGGCGGGAGGGCCAGGAGGATACGCAGTATCTT.

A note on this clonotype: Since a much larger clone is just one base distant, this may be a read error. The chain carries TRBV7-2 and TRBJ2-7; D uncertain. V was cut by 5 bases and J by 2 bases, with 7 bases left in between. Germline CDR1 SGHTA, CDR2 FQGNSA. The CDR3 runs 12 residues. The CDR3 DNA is TGTGCCAGCAGCAGCAGCCCCTACGAGCAGTACTTC. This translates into CASSSSPYEQYF. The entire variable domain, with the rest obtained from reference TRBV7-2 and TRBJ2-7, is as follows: GAGVSQSPSNKVTEKGKDVELRCDPISGHTALYWYRQSLGQGLEFLIYFQGNSAPDKSGLPSDRFSAERTGGSVSTLTIQRTQQEDSAVYLCASSSSPYEQYFGPGTRLTVT.

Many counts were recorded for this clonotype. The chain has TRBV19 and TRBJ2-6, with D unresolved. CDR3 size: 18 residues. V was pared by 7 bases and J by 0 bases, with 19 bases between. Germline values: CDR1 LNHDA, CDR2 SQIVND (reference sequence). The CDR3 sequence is CASTFQFGPSSGANVLTF. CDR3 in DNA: TGTGCCAGTACTTTCCAGTTTGGCCCTAGCTCTGGGGCCAACGTCCTGACTTTC.